This paragraph covers one TCR beta chain sequence. The antigen is unknown. This sample is drawn from a study of shared clonotypes between healthy human individuals. Whole-study context: Serving as donors were two women and a few men, whose ages spanned 18 to 49. Three plates were used per donor for CD4 naive, three for CD4 memory, two for CD8 naive and one for CD8 memory. Study-level results: The low donor count limited represented genetic and exposure-history diversity.

Unmatched junction bases numbered 6, after V lost 3 bases and J lost 2 bases. The CDR3 loop spans 16 amino acids. Germline assignment: CDR1 SGDLS and CDR2 YYNGEE. Several immunoSEQ plates held equal portions of the genomic DNA taken from each subset. The repertoire was sequenced with immunoSEQ multiplex PCR; TCRdb's copy has only in-frame clones and lacks some. The table has a few million clones, roughly 93% seen once; the top ten hold 0.39%. The sequence was collected from a man aged 18 to 29 in good health. Some clones in this sample may be carry-over from other donors' samples. What was sequenced was naive CD4+ T cells from PBMCs. Subset indicated: CD45RA+ positively selected. This rearrangement joins TRBV9 to TRBJ2-3; TRBD2 aligns across 10 bases. The CDR3 DNA reads TGTGCCAGCAGCGGAGGACTAGCGGTTCCCACAGATACGCAGTATTTT. Its translation is CASSGGLAVPTDTQYF.